The rows below give T cell receptor beta chains drawn from one sample of a study of shared clonotypes between healthy human individuals. Profiled with immunoSEQ multiplex PCR; TCRdb holds only in-frame clones, not every one. The repertoire holds millions of clones, approximately 94% seen once, with over 0.12% in the top ten. Sequencing was carried out using naive CD4+ T cells sorted from blood. Every receptor here comes from a man younger than 35 in good health. Each CDR3 is given with its conserved first and last residue. The order of the fields is D gene, J gene, V gene, CDR3 DNA, CDR3 protein. The D gene is left open where the match is weak.

- TRBJ2-3 TRBV11-3 TGTGCCAGCAGCTCACGGTCAGTAGCCCCAGATACGCAGTATTTT CASSSRSVAPDTQYF
- TRBJ1-3 TRBV5-1 TGCGCCAGCAGCCCTGCCTCTGGAAACACCATATATTTT CASSPASGNTIYF
TRBD1 TRBJ1-1 TRBV11-3 TGTGCCAGCAGCGCCAGCAGGCTCAGACAGGGGAAAAACACTGAAGCTTTCTTT CASSASRLRQGKNTEAFF
- TRBJ2-7 TRBV10-3 TGTGCCATCAGTGAGTGGGACCGCTCCTACGAGCAGTACTTC CAISEWDRSYEQYF
- TRBJ2-3 TRBV4-3 TGCGCCAGCAGCCAAGGAGATACGCAGTATTTT CASSQGDTQYF
- TRBJ1-2 TRBV9 TGTGCCAGCAGCGTTATGGGGGTTAGCTATGGCTACACCTTC CASSVMGVSYGYTF
- TRBJ2-7 TRBV10-2 TGCGCCAGCAGTGAGTCGGGGGGAGAGCCCTACGAGCAGTACTTC CASSESGGEPYEQYF
- TRBJ1-2 TRBV10-3 TGTGCCATCAGTGAAACCTCTGCTGGTGGCTACACCTTC CAISETSAGGYTF
- TRBJ2-1 TRBV10-3 TGTGCCATCAGCTCCGGACTCACGGCGGGTGATGAGCAGTTCTTC CAISSGLTAGDEQFF
TRBD1 TRBJ1-2 TRBV10-3 TGTGCCATCAGTGTACCTCGACAGGGTGATGGCTACACCTTC CAISVPRQGDGYTF
TRBD1 TRBJ2-7 TRBV7-9 TGTGCCAGCAGCGGATTTACTGCTGGGACAGCCTACGAGCAGTACTTC CASSGFTAGTAYEQYF
- TRBJ1-3 TRBV28 TGTGCCAGCAGTCAGGGTGGGAGAAACACCATATATTTT CASSQGGRNTIYF